Listed below are T cell receptor beta chains from one sample, sequenced in a study of T-cell reconstitution after alpha-beta-depleted transplantation in children. In TCRdb, the PCR reads were re-called with MiXCR into one record per CDR3 protein. Of roughly 670,000 distinct CDR3 sequences listed, 10% to 15% are singletons. Sequencing used PBMCs, obtained before TCRalphabeta/CD19-depleted stem cell transplant. The receptor set was obtained from a girl aged 2 to 9 with congenital amegakaryocytic thrombocytopenia, due to receive a stem cell transplant. Each CDR3 is given with its conserved first and last residue. The order of the fields is J gene, clone size, D gene, V gene, CDR3 protein, CDR3 DNA. A D gene is named only where the DNA matches it firmly. A row's size may be missing; if present it is once, few, many or a size class.

j_call: TRBJ2-7; clone_size: many; d_call: .; v_call: TRBV29-1; cdr3_aa: CSVKDTYEQYF; cdr3_nt: TGCAGCGTTAAGGACACCTACGAGCAGTACTTC
j_call: TRBJ2-1; clone_size: few; d_call: TRBD2; v_call: TRBV11-1; cdr3_aa: CASSHPSGGTSGPSSYNEQFF; cdr3_nt: TGTGCCAGCAGCCATCCTAGTGGGGGGACTAGCGGACCAAGCTCCTACAATGAGCAGTTCTTC
j_call: TRBJ2-5; clone_size: few; d_call: TRBD2; v_call: TRBV2; cdr3_aa: CASSPGGLAEQETQYF; cdr3_nt: TGTGCCAGCAGTCCGGGAGGACTAGCGGAACAAGAGACCCAGTACTTC
j_call: TRBJ2-7; clone_size: many; d_call: .; v_call: TRBV15; cdr3_aa: CATRPFTSGLHYEQYF; cdr3_nt: TGTGCCACCAGGCCCTTTACGTCCGGGCTCCACTACGAGCAGTACTTC
j_call: TRBJ2-2; clone_size: many; d_call: .; v_call: TRBV7-2; cdr3_aa: CASSLVILNGELFF; cdr3_nt: TGTGCCAGCAGCTTAGTAATTCTTAACGGGGAGCTGTTTTTT
j_call: TRBJ2-7; clone_size: many; d_call: TRBD1; v_call: TRBV5-1; cdr3_aa: CASSSVPRDREFVYEQYF; cdr3_nt: TGCGCCAGCAGCTCGGTTCCGCGCGACAGGGAATTTGTCTACGAGCAGTACTTC
j_call: TRBJ2-1; clone_size: many; d_call: TRBD1; v_call: TRBV19; cdr3_aa: CASSSTGDEQFF; cdr3_nt: TGTGCCAGTAGTTCCACAGGGGATGAGCAGTTCTTC
j_call: TRBJ1-2; clone_size: few; d_call: TRBD1; v_call: TRBV9; cdr3_aa: CAQQGANYGYTF; cdr3_nt: TGTGCGCAACAGGGGGCTAACTATGGCTACACCTTC
j_call: TRBJ2-7; clone_size: .; d_call: TRBD2; v_call: TRBV6-1; cdr3_aa: CASSEVPYSGRAKNEQYF; cdr3_nt: TGTGCCAGCAGTGAAGTCCCTTATAGCGGGAGGGCGAAAAACGAGCAGTACTTC
j_call: TRBJ2-1; clone_size: .; d_call: TRBD2; v_call: TRBV5-1; cdr3_aa: CASYPAGGFDEQFF; cdr3_nt: TGCGCCAGCTACCCAGCGGGAGGGTTCGATGAGCAGTTCTTC
j_call: TRBJ2-3; clone_size: few; d_call: .; v_call: TRBV12-3/TRBV12-4; cdr3_aa: CASSPRGQSTDTQYF; cdr3_nt: TGTGCCAGCAGTCCCCGAGGACAGAGCACAGATACGCAGTATTTT
j_call: TRBJ1-1; clone_size: .; d_call: .; v_call: TRBV30; cdr3_aa: CAWSDPPGPATEAFF; cdr3_nt: TGTGCCTGGAGTGACCCGCCAGGGCCGGCCACTGAAGCTTTCTTT
j_call: TRBJ2-2; clone_size: .; d_call: .; v_call: TRBV20-1; cdr3_aa: CSASHGSNTGELFF; cdr3_nt: TGCAGTGCTAGTCACGGGTCGAACACCGGGGAGCTGTTTTTT
j_call: TRBJ1-1; clone_size: many; d_call: TRBD1; v_call: TRBV27; cdr3_aa: CASSFDRGQVNTEAFF; cdr3_nt: TGTGCCAGCAGTTTCGACAGGGGGCAGGTGAACACTGAAGCTTTCTTT
j_call: TRBJ2-7; clone_size: few; d_call: .; v_call: TRBV15; cdr3_aa: CATSRAMETYEQYF; cdr3_nt: TGTGCCACCAGCAGAGCGATGGAGACGTACGAGCAGTACTTC
j_call: TRBJ1-1; clone_size: many; d_call: .; v_call: TRBV5-1; cdr3_aa: CASSPGRGGDTEAFF; cdr3_nt: TGCGCCAGCAGCCCAGGACGGGGGGGGGACACTGAAGCTTTCTTT
j_call: TRBJ2-3; clone_size: many; d_call: .; v_call: TRBV7-9; cdr3_aa: CASSSFGGGTDTQYF; cdr3_nt: TGTGCCAGCAGCTCCTTTGGGGGTGGCACAGATACGCAGTATTTT
j_call: TRBJ1-2; clone_size: many; d_call: .; v_call: TRBV12-3/TRBV12-4; cdr3_aa: CASLRDLYRYTF; cdr3_nt: TGTGCCAGCTTGAGGGACCTTTACCGCTACACCTTC
j_call: TRBJ2-3; clone_size: many; d_call: TRBD1; v_call: TRBV7-3; cdr3_aa: CASSSNRGVPDTQYF; cdr3_nt: TGTGCCAGCAGCTCCAACAGGGGGGTGCCAGATACGCAGTATTTT
j_call: TRBJ2-3; clone_size: few; d_call: .; v_call: TRBV5-1; cdr3_aa: CASSLVDPEADTQYF; cdr3_nt: TGCGCCAGCAGCTTGGTGGACCCTGAGGCAGATACGCAGTATTTT
j_call: TRBJ2-6; clone_size: few; d_call: .; v_call: TRBV10-3; cdr3_aa: CAISESIRGPGANVLTF; cdr3_nt: TGTGCCATCAGTGAGTCGATCAGAGGGCCCGGGGCCAACGTCCTGACTTTC
j_call: TRBJ1-5; clone_size: few; d_call: .; v_call: TRBV28; cdr3_aa: CASSLWWRGGMRGAQPQHF; cdr3_nt: TGTGCCAGCAGTTTATGGTGGCGGGGGGGGATGAGGGGTGCTCAGCCCCAGCATTTT
j_call: TRBJ1-2; clone_size: many; d_call: .; v_call: TRBV28; cdr3_aa: CASSLWVRVLGYTF; cdr3_nt: TGTGCCAGCAGTTTATGGGTCCGGGTACTTGGCTACACCTTC
j_call: TRBJ2-4; clone_size: many; d_call: .; v_call: TRBV20-1; cdr3_aa: CSARDGWDRGLKNIQYF; cdr3_nt: TGCAGTGCTAGAGACGGCTGGGACCGGGGGCTCAAAAACATTCAGTACTTC
j_call: TRBJ2-5; clone_size: many; d_call: .; v_call: TRBV20-1; cdr3_aa: CSARIPGFQETQYF; cdr3_nt: TGCAGTGCTAGAATTCCGGGATTCCAAGAGACCCAGTACTTC
j_call: TRBJ1-1; clone_size: many; d_call: .; v_call: TRBV29-1; cdr3_aa: CSVDEGRAFF; cdr3_nt: TGCAGCGTTGACGAGGGGCGGGCTTTCTTT
j_call: TRBJ2-3; clone_size: many; d_call: .; v_call: TRBV5-6; cdr3_aa: CASNPGGGSTDTQYF; cdr3_nt: TGTGCCAGCAACCCGGGGGGCGGGAGCACAGATACGCAGTATTTT
j_call: TRBJ1-2; clone_size: few; d_call: .; v_call: TRBV20-1; cdr3_aa: CSASVPGHGYTF; cdr3_nt: TGCAGTGCTAGCGTTCCTGGGCATGGCTACACCTTC
j_call: TRBJ2-3; clone_size: many; d_call: TRBD2; v_call: TRBV10-3; cdr3_aa: CAIGETSGSFADTQYF; cdr3_nt: TGTGCCATCGGGGAGACTAGCGGGAGTTTCGCAGATACGCAGTATTTT
j_call: TRBJ2-5; clone_size: .; d_call: .; v_call: TRBV20-1; cdr3_aa: CSARIDNQETQYF; cdr3_nt: TGCAGTGCTAGAATTGACAATCAAGAGACCCAGTACTTC
j_call: TRBJ2-4; clone_size: many; d_call: .; v_call: TRBV15; cdr3_aa: CATGGPKNIQYF; cdr3_nt: TGTGCCACCGGAGGCCCCAAAAACATTCAGTACTTC
j_call: TRBJ1-2; clone_size: many; d_call: .; v_call: TRBV18; cdr3_aa: CASSPSRAGYTF; cdr3_nt: TGTGCCAGCTCGCCCTCAAGGGCTGGCTACACCTTC
j_call: TRBJ2-4; clone_size: few; d_call: .; v_call: TRBV20-1; cdr3_aa: CSAREDRAKNIQYF; cdr3_nt: TGCAGTGCTAGGGAGGACAGAGCCAAAAACATTCAGTACTTC
j_call: TRBJ2-5; clone_size: many; d_call: .; v_call: TRBV12-3/TRBV12-4; cdr3_aa: CASSFEGWDGTQYF; cdr3_nt: TGTGCCAGCAGTTTTGAGGGCTGGGACGGGACCCAGTACTTC
j_call: TRBJ2-5; clone_size: many; d_call: .; v_call: TRBV10-3; cdr3_aa: CADGVGGQETQYF; cdr3_nt: TGTGCCGATGGGGTAGGGGGCCAAGAGACCCAGTACTTC
j_call: TRBJ2-3; clone_size: many; d_call: TRBD2; v_call: TRBV29-1; cdr3_aa: CSVRRTSTNTDTQYF; cdr3_nt: TGCAGCGTTCGTCGGACTAGCACGAACACAGATACGCAGTATTTT
j_call: TRBJ2-2; clone_size: many; d_call: TRBD2; v_call: TRBV20-1; cdr3_aa: CSASGGVNVGELFF; cdr3_nt: TGCAGTGCTAGTGGGGGGGTCAATGTCGGGGAGCTGTTTTTT
j_call: TRBJ2-5; clone_size: few; d_call: TRBD2; v_call: TRBV20-1; cdr3_aa: CSARLSGTETQYF; cdr3_nt: TGCAGTGCTCGCCTCAGCGGGACTGAGACCCAGTACTTC
j_call: TRBJ1-6; clone_size: few; d_call: .; v_call: TRBV4-1; cdr3_aa: CASSQPGDSPLHF; cdr3_nt: TGCGCCAGCAGCCAACCCGGGGATTCACCCCTCCACTTT